The T cell receptor (beta chain) under discussion was sequenced for a study of blood T cell repertoires in COVID-19. Study in general: Donors in the United States, Italy and Spain gave samples during acute or convalescent COVID-19. The cDNA or gDNA used as material had been derived from T cells, B-cell-depleted T cells, or PBMCs.

The CDR3 length is 14 residues. CDR1 is LGHNA and CDR2 is YNFKEQ in the germline V gene. V dropped 2 bases and J dropped 6 bases, with 10 bases sitting between them. Assay used: immunoSEQ multiplex PCR; TCRdb lists only in-frame clones, some missing. This table has 200,000 to 300,000 clones, around nine tenths appearing once. Enrolled during active infection, Seattle patients were then followed longitudinally. The material sequenced was peripheral blood. This TCR was recovered from a woman aged 55-69 years with COVID-19, enrolled during active disease. The rearrangement joins TRBV4-2 to TRBJ2-2, with TRBD1 as a possible D gene (6 bases). The chain's CDR3 is CASSQSYRAGELFF. The CDR3 DNA sequence: TGTGCCAGCAGCCAAAGCTACAGGGCCGGGGAGCTGTTTTTT.